The present T cell receptor beta chain was sequenced within a study of blood T cell repertoires in COVID-19. Turning to the study itself: Donors in the United States, Italy and Spain gave samples during acute or convalescent COVID-19. In each case, the material was cDNA or gDNA derived from T cells, B-cell-depleted T cells, or PBMCs.

In the original analysis: Estimation of nucleated cell counts was performed using reference gene primer amplification. Generated by immunoSEQ multiplex PCR, the TCRdb table keeps only in-frame clones and is missing some. V, J and clone size are taken as reported in that table, and D and trimming were inferred from the DNA itself. Of 100,000 to 110,000 clones listed, roughly 79% are singletons. The CDR3 runs 14 residues. Trimming removed 7 bases from V and 4 bases from J; junction bases left unmatched: 5. Per germline, CDR1 MDHEN and CDR2 SYDVKM. This TCR came from a woman in her seventies with acute or convalescent COVID-19. Source material: peripheral blood. The chain joins TRBV28 to TRBJ2-2; 8 bases align to TRBD2. DNA for the CDR3: TGTGCCAGCATCCCCGGGGGGGGCACCGGGGAGCTGTTTTTT. It codes for CASIPGGGTGELFF.